This T cell receptor beta chain was profiled in a study of cytomegalovirus exposure and HLA in healthy donors. The PCR used 60 Vbeta and 13 Jbeta primers. Measured with immunoSEQ multiplex PCR; TCRdb has only the in-frame clones, and not every one. Of roughly 140,000 clones listed, approximately 78% were seen once; the top ten hold roughly 4.3%. General study findings and limits: There was a cluster of highly shared sequence variants that was likely a sequencing artifact. CMV serostatus was the sole immune exposure information available.

A remark on this clone: Its antigen is not identified.

V dropped 1 base and J dropped 7; count of bases not matched to a gene: 5. Per the germline V gene, CDR1 is SGHTA and CDR2 is FQGNSA. The CDR3 is 14 amino acids. Sequenced input: PBMCs. The chain joins TRBV7-2 to TRBJ2-7; 9 bases match TRBD1. This sequence was found in a woman aged 40-49 years in good health and CMV-seropositive. The CDR3: CASSLGRTGAEQYF. The CDR3 DNA is TGTGCCAGCAGCTTAGGAAGGACAGGGGCTGAGCAGTACTTC. Variable domain in full (rest from reference TRBV7-2 and TRBJ2-7): GAGVSQSPSNKVTEKGKDVELRCDPISGHTALYWYRQSLGQGLEFLIYFQGNSAPDKSGLPSDRFSAERTGGSVSTLTIQRTQQEDSAVYLCASSLGRTGAEQYFGPGTRLTVT.